This T cell receptor (beta chain) was profiled in a study of T cells in Graves' hyperthyroidism and ophthalmopathy. Study-wide findings and caveats: A 13 V-J signature model discriminated ophthalmopathy versus stable hyperthyroidism.

Between the trimmed V and J ends, which lost 2 bases and 8 bases, there was a span of 12 bases. The CDR3 covers 14 residues. Germline CDR1 and CDR2: MNHEY and SVGAGI. A note on this clonotype: The antigen is undetermined.

Clinical symptoms, serum thyroxine, TRAb, thyroid ultrasound and orbital computed tomography informed diagnoses. Isolation of PBMCs was performed on around 9.3 ml fresh peripheral blood. Amplification of TCR beta CDR3 regions used RNA as the template. The HTBI set primed first-round TCR CDR3 RT-PCR. TCRdb analysed the multiplex PCR reads with MiXCR anew, one entry per CDR3 protein. The profile shows 350,000 to 400,000 distinct CDR3 sequences, about 15% of them singletons. The TCR sequence derives from a young woman with Graves' hyperthyroidism. The chain recombines TRBV6-5 with TRBJ1-4; no definite D call. Sequencing was performed on blood. The chain's CDR3 is CASSYPEVGEKLFF. The CDR3, as DNA: TGTGCCAGCAGTTACCCGGAGGTGGGAGAAAAACTGTTTTTT.